The TCR beta chain under discussion was sequenced for a study of post-analysis software for immune sequencing data. Every TCR beta cDNA library bore unique molecular identifiers. Each sample of roughly 0.9 to 11 million input T cells yielded roughly 500,000 cDNA molecules, so each molecule approximated one T cell. TCRdb fed the PCR reads into MiXCR, producing one record per CDR3 protein. The table includes about 820,000 distinct CDR3 sequences, about 57% detected once. J lost 10 bases, V lost 6 bases, and 21 bases had no gene match. CDR1 is MNHNS, CDR2 SASEGT, per germline. This CDR3 is 18 amino acids long. General study findings and limits: Controls had lower frequencies than patients of about 5 TRBV segments, which included TRBV5-6, TRBV5-1 and TRBV20-1. Same-batch preparations were strongly co-clustered by F measure.

This clonotype came up a few times. Its target is unknown. The chain carries TRBV6-1 and TRBJ2-1; 10 positions match TRBD2. This receptor was identified in a girl aged 10 to 17 with multiple sclerosis. The sample taken for sequencing was blood. In DNA form, the CDR3 reads TGTGCCAGCAGAGGCTGGCCTAGCGGGAGCGCCCTCTTTGGCGAGCAGTTCTTC. Residues: CASRGWPSGSALFGEQFF.